A single sample gave rise to the 22 T cell receptor beta chains below, sequenced in a study of blood T cell repertoires in COVID-19. TCRdb's table, derived via immunoSEQ multiplex PCR, lists solely in-frame clones and lacks some. The table has some 20,000 clones, 70% to 90% seen once. Sequencing was carried out using peripheral blood. The receptor source for this set is a man aged 40-49 years with active COVID-19.

CDR3 sequence (DNA): TGTGCCACCAGCAGTGATCAGGACTTAATGCCCCAGCATTTT. Translation gives CATSSDQDLMPQHF. The gene calls are TRBV15 and TRBJ1-5; D not certain. The CDR3 runs 14 residues. Per the germline V gene, CDR1 is LNHNV and CDR2 is YYDKDF (reference sequence). With 3 bases removed from V and 9 bases from J, the gap between germline ends came to 15 bases.

The rearrangement joins TRBV19 to TRBJ2-2; D is uncertain. V lost 5 bases and J lost 4, with 8 bases in between. The CDR3 runs 13 residues. Germline loops: CDR1 LNHDA, CDR2 SQIVND (reference sequence). CDR3 DNA sequence: TGTGCCAGTAGTCCCCTCCCCACCGGGGAGCTGTTTTTT. Translating it yields CASSPLPTGELFF.

The chain uses TRBV19 and TRBJ1-1; maybe TRBD1 (6 bases). V lost 7 bases to trimming and J lost 0 bases, with 9 bases between them. The germline V gene has CDR1 LNHDA and CDR2 SQIVND (reference sequence). CDR3 length equals 13 residues. CDR3 sequence reads: CASTRTVNTEAFF. CDR3 DNA: TGTGCCAGTACCCGGACAGTGAACACTGAAGCTTTCTTT. Full variable domain (remainder filled in from reference TRBV19 and TRBJ1-1): DGGITQSPKYLFRKEGQNVTLSCEQNLNHDAMYWYRQDPGQGLRLIYYSQIVNDFQKGDIAEGYSVSREKKESFPLTVTSAQKNPTAFYLCASTRTVNTEAFFGQGTRLTVV.

The chain has TRBV5-1 and TRBJ1-1, with 7 bases fitting TRBD1. This CDR3 is built from 13 residues. Germline CDR1 is SGHRS and CDR2 is YFSETQ. With 5 bases clipped from V and 7 bases from J, the junction kept 8 bases outside the gene matches. CDR3 amino acids: CASRLLQGVEAFF. CDR3 in DNA: TGCGCCAGCAGGTTGTTGCAGGGGGTTGAAGCTTTCTTT.

This clone was seen only a few times. CDR3 in amino acids: CASSYSETGLGVQPQHF. In DNA, the CDR3 is TGTGCCAGCAGTTACTCGGAAACAGGGTTAGGGGTGCAGCCCCAGCATTTT. V is TRBV6-2 or TRBV6-3 and J is TRBJ1-5; D might be TRBD1 (6 bases). The length of the CDR3 is 17 residues. V lost 0 bases and J 7 bases, leaving 19 bases between the germline ends. Germline V lookup: CDR1 MNHEY, CDR2 SVGEGT.

CDR3 sequence reads: CASSPLQGAREKLFF. Here the CDR3 DNA reads TGTGCCAGCAGCCCGCTACAGGGGGCCAGAGAAAAACTGTTTTTT. The chain employs TRBV7-6 and TRBJ1-4; 9 nucleotides line up with TRBD1. The CDR3 spans 15 residues. V lost 5 bases, J lost 8 bases, and 9 bases stayed unmatched. The germline CDR1 and CDR2 sequences are SGHVS and FNYEAQ.

The rearrangement uses TRBV7-6 and TRBJ2-2; no reliable D call. This CDR3 region has 13 residues. Trimming removed 4 bases at V and 8 bases at J, with 11 bases between. In germline, CDR1 is SGHVS, CDR2 FNYEAQ. The chain's CDR3 is CASSYSNAGELFF. CDR3 coding DNA: TGTGCCAGCAGCTACTCCAACGCGGGGGAGCTGTTTTTT.

This clone was detected only once. The chain recombines TRBV28 with TRBJ2-1, with D possibly TRBD2 on 5 matching bases. The CDR3 totals 13 residues. Germline assignment: CDR1 MDHEN and CDR2 SYDVKM. Trimming cost V 6 bases and J 4 bases, with 10 bases left between them. The CDR3 reads CASRWRVYNEQFF. The CDR3 bases are TGTGCCAGCAGATGGCGGGTATACAATGAGCAGTTCTTC. Based on the CDR3 plus reference TRBV28 and TRBJ2-1, the full variable domain is DVKVTQSSRYLVKRTGEKVFLECVQDMDHENMFWYRQDPGLGLRLIYFSYDVKMKEKGDIPEGYSVSREKKERFSLILESASTNQTSMYLCASRWRVYNEQFFGPGTRLTVL.

The chain combines TRBV6-2 or TRBV6-3 with TRBJ2-1; 8 bases align to TRBD1. The V and J ends lost 4 bases and 6 bases, in that order; junction bases with no gene match: 11. Germline V CDR1 and CDR2: MNHEY, SVGEGT. The CDR3 has 16 residues. DNA for the CDR3: TGTGCCAGCAGTTCCCGAGGACAGGGAACACCCAATGAGCAGTTCTTC. Its translation is CASSSRGQGTPNEQFF.

The V gene is TRBV2, the J gene TRBJ1-5; 11 bases align to TRBD1. This CDR3 spans 19 amino acids. CDR1 is SNHLY and CDR2 is FYNNEI in the germline V gene. The V gene end was trimmed by 5 bases and the J gene end by 0 bases; junction bases not matched to a gene: 12. Here the CDR3 reads CASSHSGTGGLNSNQPQHF. CDR3 bases: TGTGCCAGCAGTCATTCCGGGACAGGGGGGCTTAATAGCAATCAGCCCCAGCATTTT.

The gene calls are TRBV6-5 and TRBJ1-5, with 7 bases identical to TRBD1. Losses at the gene ends were 6 bases for V and 4 bases for J; bases not matched to a gene: 3. In germline, CDR1 is MNHEY, CDR2 SVGAGI. This CDR3 has 13 residues. The CDR3 is CASSGTANQPQHF. The CDR3, as DNA: TGTGCCAGCAGCGGGACAGCGAATCAGCCCCAGCATTTT.

The chain recombines TRBV11-2 with TRBJ2-1, with D possibly being TRBD2 (5 bases). Germline V lookup: CDR1 SGHAT, CDR2 FQNNGV. Trimming stripped 5 bases from V and 4 bases from J, with 18 bases between. The CDR3 is 16 residues long. CDR3 coding DNA: TGTGCCAGCAGCGATAGAGAGAGGGCCACTTACAATGAGCAGTTCTTC. Protein product: CASSDRERATYNEQFF.

The chain links TRBV29-1 to TRBJ2-3; possible D gene TRBD1, 5 bases. The CDR3 has 14 residues. Trimming removed 5 bases from V and 0 bases from J, with 12 bases in between. Germline lookup yields CDR1 SQVTM and CDR2 ANQGSEA. This CDR3 is CSVRQLGSTDTQYF. The CDR3 DNA follows: TGCAGCGTTCGACAGTTGGGGAGCACAGATACGCAGTATTTT.

This clone was counted only a few times. The chain has TRBV9 and TRBJ2-5; the match to TRBD2 covers 8 bases. The CDR3 is 15 residues long. Germline V CDR1 and CDR2: SGDLS, YYNGEE. V trimming: 3 bases; J trimming: 5 bases; junction bases outside the gene matches: 9. The CDR3: CASSATGQRGETQYF. The CDR3 coding sequence is TGTGCCAGCAGCGCAACGGGTCAGCGGGGGGAGACCCAGTACTTC.

This clone has a single count. CDR3 DNA: TGTGCCAGCAGCTATTCGGACAGCTCCTACGAGCAGTACTTC. Its protein is CASSYSDSSYEQYF. The V and J genes are TRBV9 and TRBJ2-7, with a tentative D call TRBD1 (6 bases). The CDR3 totals 14 residues. Trimming cost V 4 bases and J 0 bases, with 11 bases left between them. Germline values: CDR1 SGDLS, CDR2 YYNGEE.

The chain employs TRBV7-9 and TRBJ1-2; D ambiguous. The germline V and J ends were trimmed by 4 bases and 4 bases, with 16 bases remaining between them. Germline values: CDR1 SEHNR, CDR2 FQNEAQ (reference sequence). This CDR3 spans 15 amino acids. CDR3 protein: CASSSPSDFFYGYTF. In DNA form, the CDR3 reads TGTGCCAGCAGCTCCCCATCGGACTTCTTCTATGGCTACACCTTC.

This chain connects TRBV18 to TRBJ1-2; maybe TRBD1 (6 bases). The germline V gene encodes CDR1 KGHSH and CDR2 LQKENI. V lost 1 base, J lost 6 bases, and 12 bases lay in between. This CDR3 is built from 14 residues. The CDR3 nucleotides are TGTGCCAGCTCACCACTTGCAGGGGCCGATGGCTACACCTTC. Amino acid sequence: CASSPLAGADGYTF.

The chain links TRBV5-5 to TRBJ1-5; D remains ambiguous. The CDR3 runs 12 residues. The germline CDR1 and CDR2 sequences are SGHKS and YYEKEE (reference sequence). V was cut by 4 bases and J by 3 bases, with 5 bases left in between. CDR3 sequence: CASSLLNQPQHF. In DNA, the CDR3 is TGTGCCAGCAGCCTACTCAATCAGCCCCAGCATTTT.

This chain links TRBV19 with TRBJ2-3; 7 bases are a match to TRBD1. The CDR3 consists of 17 residues. Trimming cost V 0 bases and J 9 bases; bases outside gene matches: 15. In germline, CDR1 is LNHDA, CDR2 SQIVND (reference sequence). For the CDR3, the DNA is TGTGCCAGTAGTATAGATCTCGGGGACAGCTACGAAAGGACGCAGTATTTT. Translating gives CASSIDLGDSYERTQYF.

This chain uses TRBV27 with TRBJ2-5; 10 nucleotides match TRBD1. Looked up from germline, CDR1 is MNHEY and CDR2 is SMNVEV (reference sequence). The CDR3 is made up of 15 amino acids. Trimming took 5 bases from V and 6 from J; bases not matched to a gene: 9. CDR3 DNA: TGTGCCAGCAGTCTAGACAGGGGGCGCCCGCAGACCCAGTACTTC. Protein: CASSLDRGRPQTQYF.

In DNA, the CDR3 is TGTGCCAGCTCCTCGTGGGCAGACAGGGGAGGGGAGCAGTACTTC. Translation gives CASSSWADRGGEQYF. The V gene is TRBV18, the J gene TRBJ2-7; tentative D call: TRBD1 (8 bases). The germline V and J ends were trimmed by 6 bases and 7 bases, with 22 bases remaining between them. CDR3 length equals 15 residues. Germline loops: CDR1 KGHSH, CDR2 LQKENI.

The V and J genes are TRBV6-2 or TRBV6-3 and TRBJ2-7; 8 bases line up with TRBD1. Looked up from germline, CDR1 is MNHEY and CDR2 is SVGEGT. The CDR3 length is 15 residues. V shed 0 bases, J shed 7 bases, and the junction held 8 bases outside the gene matches. The CDR3, as DNA: TGTGCCAGCAGTTACTCCTTCAGGGGGCGCGGTGAGCAGTACTTC. Residues: CASSYSFRGRGEQYF.